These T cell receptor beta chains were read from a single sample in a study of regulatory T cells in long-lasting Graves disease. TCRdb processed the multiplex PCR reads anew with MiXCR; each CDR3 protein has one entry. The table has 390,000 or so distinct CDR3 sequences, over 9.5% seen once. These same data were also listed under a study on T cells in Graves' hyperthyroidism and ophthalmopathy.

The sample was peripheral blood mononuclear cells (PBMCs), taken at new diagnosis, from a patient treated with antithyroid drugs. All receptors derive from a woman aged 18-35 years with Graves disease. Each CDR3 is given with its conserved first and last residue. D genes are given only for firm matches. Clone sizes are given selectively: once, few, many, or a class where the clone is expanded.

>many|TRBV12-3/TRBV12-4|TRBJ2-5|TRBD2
TGTGCCAGCAGCCCTGGGACTACCATAAAGGGAGAGACCCAGTACTTC
CASSPGTTIKGETQYF
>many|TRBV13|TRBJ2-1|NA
TGTGCCAGCAGCTTAAACTTCGGGACCCCCCTTAGGGGCGAGCAGTTCTTC
CASSLNFGTPLRGEQFF
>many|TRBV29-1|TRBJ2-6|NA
TGCAGCGCGAAGGACGGGTCTGGGGCCAACGTCCTGACTTTC
CSAKDGSGANVLTF
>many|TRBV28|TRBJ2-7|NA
TGTGCCAGCAGTTTAAGGGCTGCGTACGAGCAGTACTTC
CASSLRAAYEQYF
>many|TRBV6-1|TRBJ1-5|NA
TGTGCCAGCAGTCAAGACAGCTACAATCAGCCCCAGCATTTT
CASSQDSYNQPQHF
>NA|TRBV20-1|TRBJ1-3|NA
TGCAGTGCTAGGGGAACACCCGCCGGCGGAAACACCATATATTTT
CSARGTPAGGNTIYF
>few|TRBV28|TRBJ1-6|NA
TGTGCCAGCGCTAATCGGGGTCGCAATTCACCCCTCCACTTT
CASANRGRNSPLHF
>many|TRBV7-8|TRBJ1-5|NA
TGTGCCAGCAGCTTAGTCTGGACGCCCAATCAGCCCCAGCATTTT
CASSLVWTPNQPQHF
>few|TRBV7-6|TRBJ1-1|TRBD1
TGTGCCAGCAGCTTAAACCCTCCCAGGACAGGGAACGAAGCTTTCTTT
CASSLNPPRTGNEAFF
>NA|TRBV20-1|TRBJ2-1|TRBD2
TGCAGTGCCGAGGGACTAGCGGGGACCTACAATGAGCAGTTCTTC
CSAEGLAGTYNEQFF
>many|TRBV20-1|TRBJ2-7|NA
TGCAGTGCCCCACCACAGAGAGAGGCCGAGCAGTACTTC
CSAPPQREAEQYF
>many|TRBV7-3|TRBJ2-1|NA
TGTGCCACCAGCTTAGGGTATTCCTCCTACAATGAGCAGTTCTTC
CATSLGYSSYNEQFF
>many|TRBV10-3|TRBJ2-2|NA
TGTGCCATCAGTGAGTCTGGTAGCTTGAACACCGGGGAGCTGTTTTTT
CAISESGSLNTGELFF
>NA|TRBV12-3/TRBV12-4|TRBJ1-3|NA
TGTGCCAGCAGCCCGGGTTACTCTGGAAACACCATATATTTT
CASSPGYSGNTIYF
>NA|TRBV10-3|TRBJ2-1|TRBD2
TGTGCCATCAGTGTCTCGGGACTAGCGGCCAACAATGAGCAGTTCTTC
CAISVSGLAANNEQFF
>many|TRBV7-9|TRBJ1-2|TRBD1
TGTGCCAGCAGCCAGACAGGGTTATATGGCTACACCTTC
CASSQTGLYGYTF